These T cell receptor beta chains were read from a single sample in a study of neurological immune-mediated disorders. TCRdb analysed the 5' RACE reads with MiXCR anew, one entry per CDR3 protein. In the table there are 57,000 or so distinct CDR3 sequences, 8.5% to 10% of which are singletons. Sequences were obtained from PBMCs. These receptor sequences come from a young man in good health. CDR3s leave out the opening cysteine and the closing phenylalanine or tryptophan. The order of the fields is V gene, CDR3 protein.

v_gene: TRBV5-1; CDR3aa: ASWTGNYNEQF
v_gene: TRBV9; CDR3aa: ASSVEGLAGREEQY
v_gene: TRBV20-1; CDR3aa: SARWAGGLQETHC
v_gene: TRBV29-1; CDR3aa: SASTQAASYEQY
v_gene: TRBV10-3; CDR3aa: AISESGREPQDEQF
v_gene: TRBV4-2; CDR3aa: SSSQIHGLTGGELF
v_gene: TRBV2; CDR3aa: ASRLQTGLYEQY
v_gene: TRBV5-5; CDR3aa: ASSLGGTSNYEQY
v_gene: TRBV7-7; CDR3aa: ASSQQGSHEQY
v_gene: TRBV20-1; CDR3aa: SARRDRVLSTYNEQF
v_gene: TRBV20-1; CDR3aa: SVRDGDQETQY
v_gene: TRBV7-3; CDR3aa: ASSLGHMNTEAF
v_gene: TRBV20-1; CDR3aa: SARDQGGGWETQY
v_gene: TRBV7-9; CDR3aa: ASSLGVGASNQPQH
v_gene: TRBV6-1; CDR3aa: ASSEYLGETQY
v_gene: TRBV5-1; CDR3aa: ASSFGLAGEYEQY
v_gene: TRBV10-3; CDR3aa: ATGPTSGSWETQY
v_gene: TRBV5-1; CDR3aa: ASSFSENTGELF
v_gene: TRBV4-2; CDR3aa: ASSHKGERAPYEQY
v_gene: TRBV7-3; CDR3aa: ASSSLNNEQF
v_gene: TRBV27; CDR3aa: ASSSPQHATGTSGTYNEQF
v_gene: TRBV29-1; CDR3aa: SVATGFQETQY
v_gene: TRBV7-9; CDR3aa: ASSSSGTTTNEKLF
v_gene: TRBV10-3; CDR3aa: AISEPTRSGANVLT
v_gene: TRBV10-3; CDR3aa: AISEGTEETQY
v_gene: TRBV5-1; CDR3aa: ASSPGQGAIDEQF
v_gene: TRBV4-2; CDR3aa: ASSQARGPLYEQY
v_gene: TRBV5-5; CDR3aa: ASSGATTANTGELF
v_gene: TRBV20-1; CDR3aa: SARPQGFRDQPQH